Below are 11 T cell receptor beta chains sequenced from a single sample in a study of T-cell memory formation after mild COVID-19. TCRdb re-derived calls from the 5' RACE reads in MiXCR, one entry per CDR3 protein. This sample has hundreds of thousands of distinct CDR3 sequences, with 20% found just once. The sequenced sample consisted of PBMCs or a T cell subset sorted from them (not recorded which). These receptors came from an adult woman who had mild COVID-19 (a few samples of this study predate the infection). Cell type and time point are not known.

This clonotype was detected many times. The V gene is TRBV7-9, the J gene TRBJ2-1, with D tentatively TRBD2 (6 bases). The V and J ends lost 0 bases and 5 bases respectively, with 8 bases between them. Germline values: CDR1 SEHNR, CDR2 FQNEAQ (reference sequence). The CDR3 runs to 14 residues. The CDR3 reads CASSLAGGNNEQFF. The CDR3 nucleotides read TGTGCCAGCAGCTTAGCGGGAGGTAACAATGAGCAGTTCTTC.

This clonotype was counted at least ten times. CDR3 sequence reads: CASSETGQNANTGELFF. In DNA form, the CDR3 reads TGTGCCAGCAGCGAAACAGGACAGAACGCGAACACCGGGGAGCTGTTTTTT. This chain connects TRBV5-5 to TRBJ2-2, with D perhaps matching TRBD1 (6 bases). The CDR3 loop spans 17 amino acids. CDR1 and CDR2 from the germline V gene are SGHKS and YYEKEE (reference sequence). V was cut by 4 bases and J by 0 bases, with 16 bases left in between.

For the CDR3, the DNA is TGTGCCAGCAGCCAAGGTGGGGGCGGTCAGCCCCAGCATTTT. Translated: CASSQGGGGQPQHF. The V gene is TRBV3-1, the J gene TRBJ1-5, with D perhaps matching TRBD1 (6 bases). Deletions cut 1 base from V and 6 bases from J, with 10 bases between. This CDR3 has 14 amino acids. The germline gives CDR1 LGHDT, CDR2 YNNKEL (reference sequence).

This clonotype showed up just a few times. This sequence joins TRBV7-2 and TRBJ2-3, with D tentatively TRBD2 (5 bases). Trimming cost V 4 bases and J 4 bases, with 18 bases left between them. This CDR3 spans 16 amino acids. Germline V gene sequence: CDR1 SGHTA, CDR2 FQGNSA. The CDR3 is CASSYRGPKVPDTQYF. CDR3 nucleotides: TGTGCCAGCAGCTACCGGGGTCCGAAGGTCCCAGATACGCAGTATTTT.

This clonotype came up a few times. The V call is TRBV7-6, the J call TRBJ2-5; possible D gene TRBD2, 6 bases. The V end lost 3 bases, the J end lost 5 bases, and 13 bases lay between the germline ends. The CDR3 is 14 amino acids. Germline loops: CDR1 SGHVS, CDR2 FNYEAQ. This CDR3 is CASSFGRGMETQYF. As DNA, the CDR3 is TGTGCCAGCAGCTTTGGGCGGGGAATGGAGACCCAGTACTTC.

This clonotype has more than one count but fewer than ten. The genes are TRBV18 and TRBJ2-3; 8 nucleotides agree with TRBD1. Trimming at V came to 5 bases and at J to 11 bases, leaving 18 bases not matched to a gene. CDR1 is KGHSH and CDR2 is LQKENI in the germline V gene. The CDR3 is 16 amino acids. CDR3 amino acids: CASSAQGASLIQGQYF. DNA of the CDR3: TGTGCCAGCTCAGCTCAGGGGGCGTCCCTCATCCAGGGGCAGTATTTT.

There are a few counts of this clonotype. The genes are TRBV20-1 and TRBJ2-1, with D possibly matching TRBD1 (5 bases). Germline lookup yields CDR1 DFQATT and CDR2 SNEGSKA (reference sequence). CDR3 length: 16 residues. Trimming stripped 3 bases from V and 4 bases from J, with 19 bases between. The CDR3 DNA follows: TGCAGTGCTAGCGACAGACTTGCATACAAGTACAATGAGCAGTTCTTC. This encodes CSASDRLAYKYNEQFF.

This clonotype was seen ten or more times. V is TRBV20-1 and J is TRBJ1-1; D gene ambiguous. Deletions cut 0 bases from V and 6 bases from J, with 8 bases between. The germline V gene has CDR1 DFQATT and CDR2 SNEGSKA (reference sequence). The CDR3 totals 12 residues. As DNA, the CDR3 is TGCAGTGCTAGAGAACATAGGGCTGAAGCTTTCTTT. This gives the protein CSAREHRAEAFF.

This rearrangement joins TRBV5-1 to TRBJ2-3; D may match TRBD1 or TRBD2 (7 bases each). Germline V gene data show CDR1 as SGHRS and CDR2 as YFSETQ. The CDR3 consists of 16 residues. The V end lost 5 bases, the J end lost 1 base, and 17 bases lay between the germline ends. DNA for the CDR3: TGCGCCAGCAGTAAAACAAGCGGGACAGGCACAGATACGCAGTATTTT. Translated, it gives CASSKTSGTGTDTQYF. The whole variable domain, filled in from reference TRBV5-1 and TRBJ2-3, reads KAGVTQTPRYLIKTRGQQVTLSCSPISGHRSVSWYQQTPGQGLQFLFEYFSETQRNKGNFPGRFSGRQFSNSRSEMNVSTLELGDSALYLCASSKTSGTGTDTQYFGPGTRLTVL.

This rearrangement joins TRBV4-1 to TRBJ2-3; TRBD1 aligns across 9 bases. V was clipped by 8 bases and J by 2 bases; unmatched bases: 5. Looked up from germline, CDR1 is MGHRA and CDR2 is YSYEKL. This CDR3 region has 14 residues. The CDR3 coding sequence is TGCGCCAGCGGGGACAGGGTAAACACAGATACGCAGTATTTT. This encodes CASGDRVNTDTQYF.

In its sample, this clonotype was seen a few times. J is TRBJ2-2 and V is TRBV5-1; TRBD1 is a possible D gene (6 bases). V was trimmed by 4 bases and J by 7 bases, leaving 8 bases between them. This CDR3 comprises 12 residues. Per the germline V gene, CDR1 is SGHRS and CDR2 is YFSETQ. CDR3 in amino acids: CASSTDSGELFF. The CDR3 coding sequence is TGCGCCAGCAGCACGGACAGCGGGGAGCTGTTTTTT.